The source of this T cell receptor (beta chain) is a study of blood T cell repertoires in COVID-19. This CDR3 has 15 amino acids. Germline-derived CDR1 and CDR2 are SGHRS and YFSETQ. V shed 0 bases and J shed 8 bases, with 17 bases lying between them. Per the original data handling: Amplification of reference gene primers provided the estimated nucleated cell counts. TCRdb's table, derived via immunoSEQ multiplex PCR, lists solely in-frame clones and lacks some. V, J and clone size are taken as reported in that table, and D and trimming were inferred from the DNA itself. This table has more than 95,000 clones, 65% to 90% appearing once.

The sequenced sample consisted of peripheral blood. The TCR comes from a woman aged 80 or over with acute or convalescent COVID-19. The chain uses TRBV5-1 and TRBJ1-2; tentatively, D is TRBD1 (5 bases). The CDR3 bases are TGCGCCAGCAGCTTGGATCCCTCAGGGTCTGGCGGCTACACCTTC. Translation: CASSLDPSGSGGYTF.